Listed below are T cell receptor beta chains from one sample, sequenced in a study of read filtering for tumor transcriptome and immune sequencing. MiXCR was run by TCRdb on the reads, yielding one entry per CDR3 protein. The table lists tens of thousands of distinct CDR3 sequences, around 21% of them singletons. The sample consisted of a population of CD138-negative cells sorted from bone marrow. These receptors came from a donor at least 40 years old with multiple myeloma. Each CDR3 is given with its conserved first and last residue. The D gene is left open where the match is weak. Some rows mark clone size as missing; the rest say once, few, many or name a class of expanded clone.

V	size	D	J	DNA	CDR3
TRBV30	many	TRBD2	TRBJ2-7	TGTGCCTGGAGCGGACTAGCGGAAACACCCTACGAGCAGTACTTC	CAWSGLAETPYEQYF
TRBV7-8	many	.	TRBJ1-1	TGTGCCAGCAGCTTTAGGGGGGGGGACACTGAAGCTTTCTTT	CASSFRGGDTEAFF
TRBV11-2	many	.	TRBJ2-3	TGTGCCAGCAGCCTCCTGGGTAGCCTGGGGGCCACAGATACGCAGTATTTT	CASSLLGSLGATDTQYF
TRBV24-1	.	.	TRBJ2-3	TGTGCCACCAGTAATCGCCTTCCCCAGGGAGATACGCAGTATTTT	CATSNRLPQGDTQYF
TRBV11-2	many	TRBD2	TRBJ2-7	TGTGCCAGCAGCTTGATCGGCGGGAGGGCCCCCGAGCAGTACTTC	CASSLIGGRAPEQYF
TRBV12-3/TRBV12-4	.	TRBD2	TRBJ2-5	TGTGCCAGCAGTTTAGGCCTAGCGGGGGGTGCTACCCAGTACTTC	CASSLGLAGGATQYF
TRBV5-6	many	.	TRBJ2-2	TGTGCCAGCAGCTTGGTACAGGGTTTCGGGGAGCTGTTTTTT	CASSLVQGFGELFF
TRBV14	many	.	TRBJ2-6	TGTGCCAGCAGCCAAGATAACCCTTCTCCGGAGGGTCCCTCTGGGGCCAACGTCCTGACTTTC	CASSQDNPSPEGPSGANVLTF
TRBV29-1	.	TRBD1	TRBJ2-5	TGCAGCGCTACGGGACAGGAAGTAGAGACCCAGTACTTC	CSATGQEVETQYF
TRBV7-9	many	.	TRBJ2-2	TGTGCCAGCAGCTTGATCTCCAGGATAAACACCGGGGAGCTGTTTTTT	CASSLISRINTGELFF
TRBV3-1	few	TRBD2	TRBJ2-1	TGTGCCAGCAGCCGGTCTAGCGGGGGGGCTGGTGAGCAGTTCTTC	CASSRSSGGAGEQFF
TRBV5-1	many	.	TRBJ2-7	TGCGCCAGCAGCTCAACGTTTAGGGGTCGGTACGAGCAGTACTTC	CASSSTFRGRYEQYF
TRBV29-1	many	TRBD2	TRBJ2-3	TGCAGCCACTCACTAGCGGCCACCACAGATACGCAGTATTTT	CSHSLAATTDTQYF
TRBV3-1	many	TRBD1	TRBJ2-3	TGTGCCAGCAGCCCTTTGGACAGGGGAAGGGCGGATACGCAGTATTTT	CASSPLDRGRADTQYF
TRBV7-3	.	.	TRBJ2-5	TGTGCCAGCAGTCAGTACCCCGGGACTCTTCAAGAGACCCAGTACTTC	CASSQYPGTLQETQYF
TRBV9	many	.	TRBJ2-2	TGTGCCAGCAGCGTAGAAGCGACCGGGGAGCTGTTTTTT	CASSVEATGELFF
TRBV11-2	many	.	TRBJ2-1	TGTGCCAGCAGCAAACAGGGGGCGGCGGGGGGATTACATGAGCAGTTCTTC	CASSKQGAAGGLHEQFF
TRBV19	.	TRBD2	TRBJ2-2	TGTGCCAGTAGATCAGCGGGACGGCGGAACACCGGGGAGCTGTTTTTT	CASRSAGRRNTGELFF
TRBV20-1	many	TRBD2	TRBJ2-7	TGCAGTGCTAGAGATGGGGGGGTTTTGCTAGCCGAGCAGTACTTC	CSARDGGVLLAEQYF
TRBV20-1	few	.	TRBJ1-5	TGCAGTGCTGTGGGGAGCAATCAGCCCCAGCATTTT	CSAVGSNQPQHF
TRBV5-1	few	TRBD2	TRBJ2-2	TGCGCCAGCAGCTTGGGACTAGCGGGGACTAACACCGGGGAGCTGTTTTTT	CASSLGLAGTNTGELFF
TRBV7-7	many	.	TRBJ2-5	TGTGCTAGCAGCTTAAGGGAGAATCAAGAGACCCAGTACTTC	CASSLRENQETQYF
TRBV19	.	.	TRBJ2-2	TGTGCCAGTAGTCTCGACGCCACCTCCGGGGAGCTGTTTTTT	CASSLDATSGELFF
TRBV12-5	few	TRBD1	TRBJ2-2	TGTGCTAGTACCCAGGGGGCTGTATTTACCGGGGAGCTGTTTTTT	CASTQGAVFTGELFF
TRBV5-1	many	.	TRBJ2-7	TGTGCCAGCAGCTCCTCCTACGAGCAGTACTTC	CASSSSYEQYF
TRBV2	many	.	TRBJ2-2	TGTGCCAGCAGTGAAGGAGCGCCTGGGCTGTTTTTT	CASSEGAPGLFF
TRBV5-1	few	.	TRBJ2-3	TGCGCCAGCAGCCGGGGAGAGGGGATTTCGCAGTATTTT	CASSRGEGISQYF
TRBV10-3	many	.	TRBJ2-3	TGTGCCATCGGTCCGGACACAGATACGCAGTATTTT	CAIGPDTDTQYF
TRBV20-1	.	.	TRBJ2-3	TGCAGTGCCCCTTTGACGGCACGAGGGAAAACAGATACGCAGTATTTT	CSAPLTARGKTDTQYF
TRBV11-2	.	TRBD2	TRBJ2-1	TGTGCCAGCAGCTATCTAGCGGGAGCCTACAATGAGCAGTTCTTC	CASSYLAGAYNEQFF
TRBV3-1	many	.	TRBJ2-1	TGTGCCAGCAGCCAAGCGACTAGTTGGAATGAGCAGTTCTTC	CASSQATSWNEQFF
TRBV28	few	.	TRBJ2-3	TGTGCCAGCAGTTTTGCCCGGGGAAGCACAGATACGCAGTATTTT	CASSFARGSTDTQYF
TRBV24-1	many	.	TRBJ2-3	TGTGCCACCAGTGACCAAACAGATACGCAGTATTTT	CATSDQTDTQYF
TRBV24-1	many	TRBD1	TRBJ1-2	TGTGCCACCAGTGAAACGGGACAGGGGAAGGCTAACTATGGCTACACCTTC	CATSETGQGKANYGYTF
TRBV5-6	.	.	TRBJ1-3	TGTGCCAGCAGTAACAGGGTCGGAAACACCATATATTTT	CASSNRVGNTIYF
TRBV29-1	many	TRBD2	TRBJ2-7	TGCAGCGTTGATTCGACTAGCGGGAGTCGAGAGCAGTACTTC	CSVDSTSGSREQYF
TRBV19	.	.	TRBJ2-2	TGTGCCAGTAAGGGGGCGAGGGTAGCGGTGAACACCGGGGAGCTGTTTTTT	CASKGARVAVNTGELFF
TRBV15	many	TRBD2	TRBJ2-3	TGTGCCACCAGCGGTACGGTAGCGGGGGGAGTTACAGATACGCAGTATTTT	CATSGTVAGGVTDTQYF
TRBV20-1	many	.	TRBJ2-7	TGCAGTGCTAGGTCCCTTTCAAGCTCCTACGAGCAGTACTTC	CSARSLSSSYEQYF
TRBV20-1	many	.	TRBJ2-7	TGCAGTGTGCGGGATGTGGCCTACGAGCAGTACTTC	CSVRDVAYEQYF
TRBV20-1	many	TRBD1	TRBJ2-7	TGCAGTGCTCCACAGGGGTTAGCCTACGAGCAGTACTTC	CSAPQGLAYEQYF
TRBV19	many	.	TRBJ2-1	TGTGCCAGTAGTCCACTGCAGGGGCTAAGCTCCTACAATGAGCAGTTCTTC	CASSPLQGLSSYNEQFF
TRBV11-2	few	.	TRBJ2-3	TGTGCCAGCAGCTCGCAGGGGAGGGGCACAGATACGCAGTATTTT	CASSSQGRGTDTQYF
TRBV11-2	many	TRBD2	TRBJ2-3	TGTGCCAGCAGCTTAGTGGGTAGCGGGGCCTTTACAGATACGCAGTATTTT	CASSLVGSGAFTDTQYF
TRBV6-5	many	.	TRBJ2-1	TGTGCCAGCAGTGACGGACAGCGGGCCTACAATGAGCAGTTCTTC	CASSDGQRAYNEQFF
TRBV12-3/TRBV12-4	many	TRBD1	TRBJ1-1	TGTGCCAGCAGCTACCTAAGTTGGGACAGGGTAAATACTGAAGCTTTCTTT	CASSYLSWDRVNTEAFF
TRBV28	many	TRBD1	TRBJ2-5	TGTGCCAGCAGTTTAGACAGGGTCAAGGTGACCCAGTACTTC	CASSLDRVKVTQYF
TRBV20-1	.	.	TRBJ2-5	TGCAGTGCTCCTGAGTCCGGGACAGCGGGTCTAGAGACCCAGTACTTC	CSAPESGTAGLETQYF
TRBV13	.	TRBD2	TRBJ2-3	TGTGCCAGCAAGCGTTTAGCGGGAGGGTCAACAGATACGCAGTATTTT	CASKRLAGGSTDTQYF
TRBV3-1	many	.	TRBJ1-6	TGTGCCAGCAGCCAAGCACGGAGTAATTCACCCCTCCACTTT	CASSQARSNSPLHF
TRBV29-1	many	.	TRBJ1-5	TGCAGCGTTGAGCAGACAGCAGGACAGCCCCAGCATTTT	CSVEQTAGQPQHF
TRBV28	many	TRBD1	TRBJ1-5	TGTGCCAGCCTACAGGGGGACTATCAGCCCCAGCATTTT	CASLQGDYQPQHF
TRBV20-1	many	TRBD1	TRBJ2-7	TGCAGTGCTAGAGATCCGACAGGGGGCAGGCAGTACTTC	CSARDPTGGRQYF